These 28 T cell receptor beta chains were sequenced from one sample in a study of tumor and adjacent non-tumor tissue in lung cancer. TCRbeta libraries were built with three rounds of nested PCR, modified from ARM-PCR. In TCRdb, the multiplex PCR reads were re-called with MiXCR into one record per CDR3 protein. There are about 76,000 distinct CDR3 sequences in the sample; under 70% occur only once, and roughly 12% lies in the top ten. This sample's RNA came from whole unsorted tissue. Sequencing input: lung tumor tissue. All receptors derive from a woman between 70 and 85 years old with non-small cell lung cancer.

With regard to this clonotype: One end of the junction is discordant with germline, which a read error may explain. The rearrangement joins TRBV12-3 or TRBV12-4 to TRBJ1-5; tentatively, D is TRBD1 (5 bases). The CDR3 has 13 amino acids. CDR3 nucleotide sequence: TGTGTCAGCGGAGGGGCGCGGGGTCGGCCCCAGCATTTT. Protein product: CVSGGARGRPQHF.

In the case of this clonotype: Germline is not matched at one junction end, which may reflect a read error. This chain links TRBV12-3 or TRBV12-4 with TRBJ2-6, with a tentative D call TRBD1 (5 bases). CDR3 length: 16 residues. The CDR3 is CASSSDSFSGANILTF. CDR3 nucleotide sequence: TGTGCCAGCTCTTCCGACAGTTTCTCTGGGGCCAACATCCTGACTTTC.

The chain employs TRBV29-1 and TRBJ2-3; a weak D match, TRBD2 (6 bases). Germline V gene data show CDR1 as SQVTM and CDR2 as ANQGSEA. There are 15 residues in the CDR3. V gave up 7 bases and J gave up 3 bases, with 20 bases separating them. CDR3 loop: CSGHLAGRGTDTQYF. The CDR3 DNA sequence: TGCAGCGGTCATCTGGCGGGACGAGGAACAGATACGCAGTATTTT.

To note about this clonotype: Here the CDR3 omits its conserved ending phenylalanine or tryptophan, so a read error is the likely source. This chain joins TRBV6-5 and TRBJ2-3; D perhaps matches TRBD2 (6 bases). This CDR3 comprises 13 residues. Germline CDR1 is MNHEY and CDR2 is SVGAGI. In DNA form, the CDR3 reads TGTACCAGCGCCCGACTAGACACAGATACGCAGTATTAT. It encodes CTSARLDTDTQYY.

As regards this clonotype: At one end, the junction sequence differs from germline, possibly due to a read error. This sequence joins TRBV6-1 and TRBJ2-2; TRBD2 might be the D (5 bases). The CDR3 is 14 amino acids. CDR1 and CDR2 from the germline V gene are MNHNS and SASEGT. Here the CDR3 DNA reads TGTGCTATATCCCTCCAGGCCAACACCGGGAAGCTGTTTTTT. The encoded protein is CAISLQANTGKLFF.

The rearrangement links TRBV29-1 to TRBJ2-3; perhaps TRBD2 as D (6 bases). Germline CDR1 reads SQVTM; CDR2 reads ANQGSEA. The CDR3 is 14 residues long. V was trimmed by 6 bases and J by 5 bases, leaving 18 bases between them. In DNA, the CDR3 is TGCAGCGTGCAAAGTGGGGGGAATATAGATACGCAGTATTTT. Residues: CSVQSGGNIDTQYF.

Concerning this clonotype itself: Because it lacks the conserved phenylalanine or tryptophan at the end, this CDR3 is likely a read error. The J gene is TRBJ2-7, the V gene TRBV29-1, with TRBD2 matching 7 bases. Germline CDR1 SQVTM, CDR2 ANQGSEA. The CDR3 is 13 amino acids. The CDR3 DNA is TGCAACGTAGCCGGGACTAATACCTACGAGCAGTACATC. Protein: CNVAGTNTYEQYI.

To note about this clonotype: Relative to the germline gene, one junction end is altered; a read error may explain this. This rearrangement joins TRBV13 to TRBJ2-7, with D uncertain. Looked up from germline, CDR1 is PRHDT and CDR2 is FYEKMQ (reference sequence). CDR3 length equals 17 residues. DNA of the CDR3: TGTGCCAGCAGCAAATTTTTGAACACGGTTGAAATATACAAGCAGTATTTC. Its protein is CASSKFLNTVEIYKQYF.

As concerns this clonotype: Since a much larger clone is just one base distant, this may be a read error. In this CDR3 the conserved last residue, phenylalanine or tryptophan, is missing, so a read error is likely. V is TRBV10-1 and J is TRBJ1-1; D is uncertain. Looked up from germline, CDR1 is WNHNN and CDR2 is SYGVQD (reference sequence). V lost 1 base, J lost 4 bases, and 10 bases lay in between. The CDR3 has 14 residues. CDR3 amino acids: CASSEFGVGTEAFL. The CDR3 DNA sequence: TGCGCCAGCAGTGAGTTTGGTGTTGGCACTGAAGCTTTCCTT.

Remarks on this clonotype: The junction departs from the called germline gene at one end, perhaps through a read error. The genes are TRBV4-1 and TRBJ2-1, with 8 bases fitting TRBD2. This CDR3 comprises 18 residues. Germline lookup yields CDR1 MGHRA and CDR2 YSYEKL. The chain's CDR3 is CANSQDLGLAATHNEHFF. The DNA of the CDR3 is TGCGCCAACAGCCAAGATCTAGGACTAGCAGCGACTCACAATGAGCATTTCTTC.

Points on this clonotype: An end of the junction does not agree with germline; a read error may underlie this. The chain employs TRBV11-1 and TRBJ2-1; the match to TRBD2 covers 7 bases. The germline V gene encodes CDR1 SGHAT and CDR2 FQDESV (reference sequence). This CDR3 is built from 14 residues. CDR3 nucleotides: TGTGCCGGCAGCCCGCGGGAGTGCCGCTGCGAGCAGTTCTTC. It specifies CAGSPRECRCEQFF. Filled out from reference TRBV11-1 and TRBJ2-1, the complete variable domain reads EAEVAQSPRYKITEKSQAVAFWCDPISGHATLYWYRQILGQGPELLVQFQDESVVDDSQLPKDRFSAERLKGVDSTLKIQPAELGDSAMYLCAGSPRECRCEQFFGPGTRLTVL.

Regarding this clonotype: At one of its ends the junction is not consistent with the germline gene, which may arise from a read error. The chain couples TRBV6-5 to TRBJ1-6; 8 nucleotides agree with TRBD1. This CDR3 spans 15 amino acids. Germline V gene sequence: CDR1 MNHEY, CDR2 SVGAGI. CDR3 sequence reads: CASSGDRTLGSPIHF. As DNA, the CDR3 is TGTGCCAGCAGTGGGGACAGGACGTTGGGTTCACCCATCCACTTT.

Regarding this clonotype: This may be a read error, as it is one base from a much larger clone. The rearrangement joins TRBV5-1 to TRBJ2-1; tentative D call: TRBD2 (6 bases). V dropped 0 bases and J dropped 3 bases, with 13 bases sitting between them. Germline CDR1 and CDR2: SGHRS and YFSETQ. The CDR3 extends over 16 amino acids. The CDR3 bases are TGCGCCAGCAGCTTGGACAGGCAGACTAGCTACAATGAGCAGTTCTTC. It specifies CASSLDRQTSYNEQFF.

This clonotype occurred many times. The J gene is TRBJ2-6, the V gene TRBV11-2; no clear D gene. With 1 base removed from V and 0 bases from J, the gap between germline ends came to 4 bases. CDR1 and CDR2 (germline): SGHAT, FQNNGV. CDR3 length equals 15 residues. This chain's CDR3 is CASSLALSGANVLTF. CDR3 sequence (DNA): TGTGCCAGCAGCTTAGCGCTCTCTGGGGCCAACGTCCTGACTTTC.

J is TRBJ2-7 and V is TRBV10-3, with TRBD2 as a possible D gene (5 bases). Per germline, CDR1 ENHRY and CDR2 SYGVKD. This CDR3 contains 14 residues. Trimming took 10 bases from V and 2 from J, leaving 18 bases between them. The CDR3 region is CATAPGGSPYEQYF. In DNA, the CDR3 is TGTGCCACAGCACCGGGTGGGAGCCCCTACGAGCAGTACTTC.

J is TRBJ2-7 and V is TRBV29-1, with 11 bases aligning to TRBD2. The CDR3 runs 15 residues. J was trimmed by 2 bases and V by 8 bases; bases with no gene match: 11. Germline V gene data show CDR1 as SQVTM and CDR2 as ANQGSEA. The CDR3: CSIAELAGVPYEQYF. In DNA form, the CDR3 reads TGCAGCATAGCCGAACTAGCGGGGGTTCCCTACGAGCAGTACTTC.

On this clonotype: This is likely a read error, given that the CDR3 carries no conserved phenylalanine or tryptophan at its end. This chain connects TRBV7-9 to TRBJ2-3, with TRBD2 as a possible D gene (6 bases). The length of the CDR3 is 14 residues. CDR1 is SEHNR, CDR2 FQNEAQ, per germline (reference sequence). With 0 bases removed from V and 6 bases from J, the gap between germline ends came to 10 bases. The CDR3 bases are TGTGCCAGCAGCTTAGCCCCCCTAGCGGATACGCAGTATTCT. Translating gives CASSLAPLADTQYS.

This clonotype was detected once. Given the absence of the conserved phenylalanine or tryptophan at the CDR3 end, a read error is likely. V usage is TRBV4-2 and J usage is TRBJ2-1; 9 bases agree with TRBD1. The V gene end was trimmed by 7 bases and the J gene end by 7 bases; junction bases not matched to a gene: 14. CDR3 length equals 16 residues. In germline, CDR1 is LGHNA, CDR2 YNFKEQ. CDR3 loop: CASNHGTGGTDNEQFL. CDR3 nucleotide sequence: TGTGCCAGCAACCACGGAACAGGGGGCACCGATAATGAGCAGTTCCTC.

By proportion, this clonotype is medium-sized. V usage is TRBV5-1 and J usage is TRBJ2-5; 7 bases match TRBD2. V shed 4 bases and J 0 bases; nucleotides not matched to a gene: 6. This CDR3 spans 15 amino acids. Per the germline V gene, CDR1 is SGHRS and CDR2 is YFSETQ. The CDR3 DNA sequence: TGCGCCAGCAGCAACGGACTAGTGGACCAAGAGACCCAGTACTTC. Translation: CASSNGLVDQETQYF.

CDR3 sequence reads: CASSAREAGTHEQYF. The CDR3 DNA sequence: TGTGCCAGCAGCGCCCGAGAAGCAGGTACCCACGAGCAGTACTTC. The V call is TRBV5-4, the J call TRBJ2-7; no reliable D call. The ends were cut back, 4 bases at V and 5 bases at J, with 19 bases in the middle. The CDR3 is 15 residues long. Germline loops: CDR1 SGHNT, CDR2 YYREEE (reference sequence).

The V call is TRBV11-3, the J call TRBJ2-1; 11 bases are a match to TRBD2. CDR1 SGHNT and CDR2 YENEEA come from the germline V gene. V lost 7 bases and J lost 3; bases outside the gene matches: 5. This CDR3 is 15 amino acids long. The CDR3 sequence: CASNLTSGSYNEQFF. DNA of the CDR3: TGTGCCAGCAACCTAACTAGCGGGAGCTACAATGAGCAGTTCTTC.

This clonotype was observed a single time. Written as DNA, the CDR3 is TGTGCCAGCAGCGCCCTTATGGCGACGGGGGACAAGCAGTACTTC. Protein sequence: CASSALMATGDKQYF. V is TRBV11-1 and J is TRBJ2-7; tentatively, D is TRBD1 or TRBD2 (6 bases each). Germline-derived CDR1 and CDR2 are SGHAT and FQDESV (reference sequence). The CDR3 covers 15 residues. V lost 5 bases and J 8 bases, leaving 22 bases between the germline ends.

A word on this clonotype: A clone one base away is much larger, so this may be a read error. The gene calls are TRBV5-1 and TRBJ1-1; 9 nucleotides match TRBD1. The CDR3 sequence is 14 residues long. Germline V gene data show CDR1 as SGHRS and CDR2 as YFSETQ. Trimming removed 8 bases from V and 5 bases from J; junction bases left unmatched: 10. CDR3: CARLPTGGTTEAFF. DNA of the CDR3: TGCGCCAGGCTCCCGACAGGGGGAACGACTGAAGCTTTCTTT.

In this sample, this clonotype turned up many times. The rearrangement links TRBV30 to TRBJ2-7; maybe TRBD2 (5 bases). CDR1 is GTSNPN, CDR2 SVGIG, per germline (reference sequence). The CDR3 covers 15 residues. Trimming removed 4 bases from V and 0 bases from J, with 16 bases in between. The CDR3 nucleotides read TGTGCCTGGACCCGAGGACTTACAAGCTCCTACGAGCAGTACTTC. This codes for CAWTRGLTSSYEQYF.

A word on this clonotype: Relative to the germline gene, one junction end is altered; a read error may explain this. The chain couples TRBV11-2 to TRBJ2-1; D is undetermined. The CDR3 is 15 residues long. Germline CDR1 is SGHAT and CDR2 is FQNNGV. The chain's CDR3 is CARSLEHLSYIEQFF. The CDR3, as DNA: TGCGCCAGAAGCTTAGAACACCTCTCCTACATTGAGCAGTTCTTC.

This clonotype was seen repeatedly, ten times or more. This rearrangement joins TRBV6-2 or TRBV6-3 to TRBJ2-7, with 10 bases lining up with TRBD2. Germline assignment: CDR1 MNHEY and CDR2 SVGEGT. V trimming: 7 bases; J trimming: 4 bases; junction bases outside the gene matches: 16. The CDR3 loop spans 17 amino acids. The CDR3 region has the DNA TGTGCCAGCAATCTCCGGAGAGATCAAGCGGGAGGGTACGAGCAGTACTTC. Translated, it gives CASNLRRDQAGGYEQYF.

At least ten counts were recorded for this clonotype. CDR3 nucleotide sequence: TGTGCCAGCAGTGACGGGAGCTCAATCAGCGGCTACACCTTC. The encoded protein is CASSDGSSISGYTF. This chain connects TRBV6-4 to TRBJ1-2; D is undetermined. The CDR3 length is 14 residues. CDR1 MRHNA and CDR2 SNTAGT come from the germline V gene. The V end was cut by 2 bases, the J end by 8 bases, with 15 bases between.

As regards this clonotype: At one end, the junction sequence differs from germline, possibly due to a read error. The rearrangement links TRBV12-3 or TRBV12-4 to TRBJ2-2, with 8 nucleotides matching TRBD2. The CDR3 has 17 amino acids. As DNA, the CDR3 is TGTGCCAACAGTCGAACCGGACTAGCTAGAAACACCGGGGAGCTATTTTTT. As protein: CANSRTGLARNTGELFF.